This T cell receptor beta chain was captured by sequencing in a study of beta chain features in type 1 diabetes. The investigators reverse transcribed all of the isolated RNA, so they sequenced expressed TCRB transcripts. Around 3.8 million reads per sample were averaged for naive, central memory and regulatory samples. Sequencing was performed with immunoSEQ multiplex PCR; in TCRdb, only in-frame clones are kept and a portion is missing. The table includes hundreds of thousands of clones, roughly 8% detected once. Averaging approximately 0.11 L, one heparinised blood draw was given by each donor. Via CD45RO/CCR7/CD25/CD127/CD95/CD27, cells of the CD4+ naive, central memory, regulatory and stem cell-like memory subsets were sorted. Germline CDR1 SGHTA, CDR2 FQGNSA. This CDR3 contains 12 residues. The ends were cut back, 10 bases at V and 6 bases at J, with 14 bases in the middle.

The chain combines TRBV7-2 with TRBJ2-3, with D possibly called TRBD1 or TRBD2 (5 bases each). Sequenced sample: central memory CD4+ T cells from blood. The TCR was taken from a woman aged 18-29 years in good health. CDR3 DNA: TGTGCCACCCGGGGCCGGGGCGATACGCAGTATTTT. Translation gives CATRGRGDTQYF.